This TCR beta chain appears in the sequencing data of a study of T-cell memory formation after mild COVID-19. For the study at large: Largely, TCR clusters stayed within a single donor.

Study results and limitations: Pre-infection memory showed some responding clones, and this suggested that cross-reactive memory joined. Shrinking CD4+ clones were chiefly CM and EM; CD8+ ones were chiefly EMRA.

Sample barcodes and UMIs were carried by the TCR alpha and TCR beta cDNA libraries that 5'RACE generated with constant-segment primers. TCRdb re-analysed the 5' RACE reads in MiXCR, keeping a single row per CDR3 protein. The sample has about 350,000 distinct CDR3 sequences; roughly an eighth are singletons. Points on this clonotype: Its antigen is unidentified.

The germline V gene encodes CDR1 MGHRA and CDR2 YSYEKL. Trimming took 6 bases from V and 3 from J, leaving 12 bases between them. The CDR3 length is 13 residues. This chain connects TRBV4-1 to TRBJ2-7; no firm D call. Sequencing was carried out using PBMCs or a T cell subset sorted from them (not recorded which). This TCR derives from a man aged 18 to 30 who had mild COVID-19 (a few samples of this study predate the infection). Cell type and time point are not known. The CDR3 loop is CASSHSGGYEQYF. The CDR3 DNA is TGCGCCAGCAGTCATTCTGGTGGCTACGAGCAGTACTTC.